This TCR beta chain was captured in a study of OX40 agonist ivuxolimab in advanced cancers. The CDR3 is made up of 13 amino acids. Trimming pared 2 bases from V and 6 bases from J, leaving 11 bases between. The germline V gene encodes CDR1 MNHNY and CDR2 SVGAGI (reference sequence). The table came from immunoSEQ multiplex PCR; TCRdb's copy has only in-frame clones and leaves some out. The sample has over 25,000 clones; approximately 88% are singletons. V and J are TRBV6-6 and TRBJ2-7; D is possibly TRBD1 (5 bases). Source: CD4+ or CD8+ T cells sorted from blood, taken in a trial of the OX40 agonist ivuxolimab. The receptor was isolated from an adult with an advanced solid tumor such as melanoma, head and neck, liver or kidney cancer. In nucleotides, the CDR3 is TGTGCCAGCAGTTACGGTGCAGGGTCCGAGCAGTACTTC. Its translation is CASSYGAGSEQYF.